The entry below gives a single T cell receptor (beta chain) sequence along with its context. The data are from a study of blood T cell repertoires in COVID-19. Study context: Samples representing acute and convalescent COVID-19 were sourced from the United States, Italy and Spain. PBMCs, B-cell-depleted T cells, or T cells were the source of the cDNA or gDNA that made up the material.

Germline assignment: CDR1 MNHEY and CDR2 SVGEGT. The CDR3 has 14 amino acids. The germline V and J ends were trimmed by 2 bases and 0 bases, with 8 bases remaining between them. Study processing details: By means of reference gene primer amplification, nucleated cell counts were estimated. The repertoire was sequenced with immunoSEQ multiplex PCR; TCRdb's copy has only in-frame clones and lacks some. Clonal size and the V and J genes are those of that table, whereas D and trimming came from the DNA. The table records roughly 130,000 clones, approximately 88% of them present only once. The clonotype was recovered from a man aged 60 to 69 with active or convalescent COVID-19. This chain connects TRBV6-2 or TRBV6-3 to TRBJ2-7; a weak D match, TRBD2 (5 bases). Sequencing was done on a sample of peripheral blood. The CDR3 DNA reads as TGTGCCAGCAGTTACAAGCGGCACTCCTACGAGCAGTACTTC. It is translated as CASSYKRHSYEQYF.